These T cell receptor beta chains were read from a single sample in a study of chemoradiotherapy in HPV16-positive cancers. Libraries were prepared by immunoSEQ multiplex PCR; TCRdb keeps only in-frame clonotypes and omits some of them. The sample yields tens of thousands of clones, 88% seen once. The sample consisted of blood, taken from a patient who underwent chemoradiotherapy. These receptors were collected from a human donor with HPV-associated anogenital cancer. The CDR3 runs from the conserved cysteine through the conserved F or W. A D gene is named only where the DNA matches it firmly. Not every row has a clone size; where given, it reads once, few, many or a size class.

d_call j_call v_call clone_size cdr3_aa cdr3_nt
- TRBJ2-1 TRBV25-1 - CASSERGQFF TGTGCCAGCAGTGAACGAGGCCAGTTCTTC
- TRBJ1-1 TRBV11-3 - CASSLGEKEIAFF TGTGCCAGCAGCTTAGGGGAAAAGGAAATAGCTTTCTTT
- TRBJ2-6 TRBV18 - CASSPSQAGANVLTF TGTGCCAGCTCACCATCCCAGGCTGGGGCCAACGTCCTGACTTTC
TRBD1 TRBJ2-7 TRBV5-4 few CATRRQGGSYEQYF TGTGCCACCCGCAGACAGGGGGGCTCCTACGAGCAGTACTTC
- TRBJ1-2 TRBV5-4 - CASSLPGRFLYGYTF TGTGCCAGCAGTTTGCCGGGACGGTTCCTCTATGGCTACACCTTC
TRBD2 TRBJ2-3 TRBV27 once CASSFDSLAGTDTQYF TGTGCCAGCAGTTTTGATAGTCTAGCGGGTACAGATACGCAGTATTTT
- TRBJ1-6 TRBV13 - CASSPRGNYPYNSPLHF TGTGCCAGCAGCCCTCGGGGCAACTACCCCTATAATTCACCCCTCCACTTT
- TRBJ1-1 TRBV5-1 - CASSLLRGEAEAFF TGCGCCAGCAGCTTGCTGAGGGGGGAGGCTGAAGCTTTCTTT
- TRBJ2-1 TRBV11-3 - CASSPGPYGVYNEQFF TGTGCCAGCAGTCCGGGACCGTACGGGGTGTACAATGAGCAGTTCTTC
- TRBJ2-7 TRBV10-3 - CAIWQGKVDEQYF TGTGCCATCTGGCAGGGGAAGGTAGACGAGCAGTACTTC
- TRBJ2-1 TRBV11-3 - CASSLGPGNEQFF TGTGCCAGCAGCTTAGGTCCTGGGAATGAGCAGTTCTTC
- TRBJ1-3 TRBV10-3 few CAISDNKPGNTIYF TGTGCCATCAGCGACAACAAGCCTGGAAACACCATATATTTT
TRBD1 TRBJ1-4 TRBV2 - CASSPQGTAVNEKLFF TGTGCCAGCAGCCCCCAGGGGACAGCTGTTAATGAAAAACTGTTTTTT
- TRBJ1-1 TRBV7-9 - CASSPPLFDTEAFF TGTGCCAGCAGCCCCCCTTTATTCGACACTGAAGCTTTCTTT
- TRBJ2-1 TRBV5-1 - CASSLAGRDSYNEQFF TGCGCCAGCAGCTTGGCGGGCAGAGACTCCTACAATGAGCAGTTCTTC
- TRBJ1-3 TRBV15 - CATSRVVSPGNTIYF TGTGCCACCAGCAGAGTGGTCAGCCCTGGAAACACCATATATTTT
- TRBJ2-5 TRBV10-3 - CAISESTAKETQYF TGTGCCATCAGTGAGTCGACGGCTAAAGAGACCCAGTACTTC
- TRBJ2-1 TRBV9 - CASSGLGSYNEQFF TGTGCCAGCAGCGGACTAGGGTCCTACAATGAGCAGTTCTTC
TRBD1 TRBJ2-3 TRBV28 - CASSYTGTGISTDTQYF TGTGCCAGCAGTTATACTGGGACAGGGATCAGCACAGATACGCAGTATTTT
TRBD2 TRBJ2-5 TRBV11-2 - CASSYPGTSKTQYF TGTGCCAGCAGCTATCCCGGGACTAGCAAGACCCAGTACTTC
- TRBJ2-3 TRBV29-1 - CSTRTGTDTQYF TGCAGCACCCGGACAGGCACAGATACGCAGTATTTT
- TRBJ2-7 TRBV30 few CAWSSSYEQYF TGTGCCTGGAGTTCTTCTTACGAGCAGTACTTC
- TRBJ1-1 TRBV18 - CASSPNPGRTTEAFF TGTGCCAGCTCACCTAACCCCGGACGGACCACTGAAGCTTTCTTT
- TRBJ2-1 TRBV5-4 - CASSLPTENEQFF TGTGCCAGCAGCTTGCCGACGGAAAATGAGCAGTTCTTC
- TRBJ2-7 TRBV5-1 once CASRRGAYEQYF TGCGCCAGCCGTAGAGGAGCCTACGAGCAGTACTTC
TRBD1 TRBJ2-1 TRBV30 once CACNTGESDNEQFF TGTGCCTGTAACACAGGGGAGTCTGACAATGAGCAGTTCTTC
- TRBJ2-3 TRBV4-1 once CASSQEARGTDTQYF TGCGCCAGCAGCCAAGAGGCTAGGGGGACAGATACGCAGTATTTT
- TRBJ1-4 TRBV28 - CASSLLGSRGEKLFF TGTGCCAGCAGTTTATTAGGCAGTCGAGGGGAAAAACTGTTTTTT
TRBD1 TRBJ1-2 TRBV11-2 - CASSPTGDRYGYTF TGTGCCAGCAGCCCAACAGGGGATCGGTATGGCTACACCTTC
- TRBJ1-6 TRBV6-5 - CASSYERVKNSPLHF TGTGCCAGCAGTTACGAGCGGGTGAAAAATTCACCCCTCCACTTT
TRBD2 TRBJ2-7 TRBV10-3 once CAIKSGRAYEQYF TGTGCCATCAAAAGCGGGAGGGCCTACGAGCAGTACTTC
- TRBJ2-7 TRBV20-1 - CSGGVCEQYF TGCAGTGGAGGGGTTTGCGAGCAGTACTTC
- TRBJ1-2 TRBV18 - CASSPQGNTNYGHTF TGTGCCAGCTCACCACAAGGAAATACGAACTATGGCCACACCTTC
TRBD1 TRBJ2-1 TRBV19 once CASSIGRGTGGNEQFF TGTGCCAGTAGTATAGGGCGGGGGACAGGGGGGAATGAGCAGTTCTTC
TRBD1 TRBJ2-7 TRBV6-5 - CASSYSNRGPYEQYF TGTGCCAGCAGTTACTCGAACAGGGGGCCCTACGAGCAGTACTTC
TRBD1 TRBJ1-5 TRBV5-3 few CARSCRDSGIEGNQPQHF TGTGCCAGAAGCTGCCGGGACAGCGGTATAGAGGGAAATCAGCCCCAGCATTTT
TRBD1 TRBJ2-7 TRBV5-1 - CASSLGGTGTYEQYF TGCGCCAGCAGCTTGGGGGGGACAGGAACCTACGAGCAGTACTTC
- TRBJ2-3 TRBV10-1 - CASSEQAIRDTQYF TGCGCCAGCAGTGAGCAAGCCATAAGAGATACGCAGTATTTT
TRBD1 TRBJ1-6 TRBV5-6 - CASSLDGQGYSPLHF TGTGCCAGCAGCTTGGATGGACAGGGTTATTCACCCCTCCACTTT
- TRBJ2-7 TRBV7-9 - CASSPGTGEQYF TGTGCCAGCAGCCCGGGAACGGGCGAGCAGTACTTC
- TRBJ1-1 TRBV6-6 - CASSYDSERGNTEAFF TGTGCCAGCAGCTATGACAGTGAGAGGGGGAACACTGAAGCTTTCTTT
- TRBJ2-2 TRBV6-1 few CASSERSSPGELFF TGTGCCAGCAGTGAAAGATCTAGCCCCGGGGAGCTGTTTTTT
TRBD1 TRBJ2-3 TRBV11-2 - CASSLGDRHTDTQYF TGTGCCAGCAGTTTAGGGGACAGACACACAGATACGCAGTATTTT
- TRBJ1-3 TRBV18 - CASSPQAQGRTGNTIYF TGTGCCAGCTCACCACAAGCTCAGGGGAGGACTGGAAACACCATATATTTT
TRBD1 TRBJ2-5 TRBV5-4 - CASSLRGTGVYGETQYF TGTGCCAGCAGCCTCCGAGGGACAGGGGTCTATGGGGAGACCCAGTACTTC
- TRBJ2-1 TRBV28 - CASSPFAGVGYNEQFF TGTGCCAGCAGTCCCTTTGCAGGGGTGGGGTACAATGAGCAGTTCTTC
TRBD1 TRBJ1-4 TRBV19 - CASSYGQGVEKLFF TGTGCCAGTAGTTACGGACAGGGAGTTGAAAAACTGTTTTTT
- TRBJ1-6 TRBV30 - CAFEQDSPLHF TGTGCCTTTGAACAGGATTCACCCCTCCACTTT
- TRBJ1-1 TRBV18 - CASSPSDLNTEAFF TGTGCCAGCTCACCCAGCGACTTGAACACTGAAGCTTTCTTT
TRBD2 TRBJ2-3 TRBV28 - CASSTGTSGSLGTDTQYF TGTGCCAGCAGCACCGGGACTAGCGGGAGTCTTGGCACAGATACGCAGTATTTT
- TRBJ1-6 TRBV2 - CASSRDGYNSPLHF TGTGCCAGCAGCCGGGACGGCTATAATTCACCCCTCCACTTT
- TRBJ2-2 TRBV19 - CASSMEGGELFF TGTGCCAGTAGTATGGAGGGCGGGGAGCTGTTTTTT
- TRBJ1-2 TRBV5-1 few CASRGQLLYGYTF TGCGCCAGCAGAGGACAGCTCCTCTATGGCTACACCTTC